This T cell receptor beta chain was obtained from a study of T cell clusters in autoimmune cytopenias. TRB was amplified from around 0.25 ug of peripheral blood genomic DNA per sample. General study points: The T cell clusters were defined only in silico, without experimental functional validation.

One tube held mixed TRB-A and TRB-B primer pools for touch-down PCR. After re-calling the multiplex PCR reads, TCRdb lists one entry per CDR3 protein, DNA absent. The table counts 8,000 to 8,500 distinct CDR3 sequences; 3% to 3.5% lies in the top ten. About this clonotype: Its antigen is unknown.

Germline CDR1 and CDR2: GTSNPN and SVGIG (reference sequence). This CDR3 spans 16 amino acids. The sequencing sample was made of peripheral blood. The chain uses TRBV30 and TRBJ1-2; TCRdb designates TRBD1, a call that cannot be tested without DNA. The clonotype originates from a human donor with an autoimmune cytopenia or autoimmune hepatitis (not recorded which). The CDR3: CAWSATGGGYNYGYTF.